These T cell receptor beta chains were read from a single sample in a study of blood T cell repertoires in COVID-19. Some clones are missing from TCRdb's copy, which holds only in-frame ones; the method was immunoSEQ multiplex PCR. The table lists about 58,000 clones, 78% of them singletons, with 4.9% in the top ten. Sequencing was carried out using peripheral blood. The source is a human donor in a cohort sampled during active COVID-19. Both conserved end residues are part of each CDR3. A D gene is named only where the DNA matches it firmly. Clone size is stated in some rows and not others, as once, few, many or a class when expanded.

NA	TRBV12-3/TRBV12-4	TRBJ2-5	NA	CASTLIPGETQYF	TGTGCCAGCACCCTAATCCCGGGGGAGACCCAGTACTTC
once	TRBV23-1	TRBJ1-2	TRBD1	CASSQGQGSAKRSNYGYTF	TGCGCCAGCAGTCAAGGACAGGGAAGCGCCAAAAGGAGTAACTATGGCTACACCTTC
NA	TRBV19	TRBJ1-4	NA	CASSMAQGFEKLFF	TGTGCCAGTAGTATGGCACAGGGTTTTGAAAAACTGTTTTTT
few	TRBV27	TRBJ1-2	TRBD1	CASSYGQGLYGYTF	TGTGCCAGCAGTTACGGACAGGGGCTCTATGGCTACACCTTC
NA	TRBV4-1	TRBJ2-6	NA	CASSQEWSSGANVLTF	TGCGCCAGCAGCCAAGAGTGGAGCTCTGGGGCCAACGTCCTGACTTTC
NA	TRBV20-1	TRBJ1-1	TRBD1	CSAEVGQGAFF	TGCAGTGCTGAGGTAGGACAGGGTGCTTTCTTT
NA	TRBV28	TRBJ2-7	TRBD2	CASSPGLGTYEQYF	TGTGCCAGCAGTCCAGGACTAGGCACCTACGAGCAGTACTTC
NA	TRBV3-1/TRBV3-2	TRBJ2-1	NA	CASSQVGVSYNEQFF	TGTGCCAGCAGCCAAGTGGGAGTCTCCTACAATGAGCAGTTCTTC
few	TRBV9	TRBJ1-1	NA	CASSVGSSNTEAFF	TGTGCCAGCAGCGTAGGCAGTTCAAACACTGAAGCTTTCTTT
NA	TRBV18	TRBJ1-3	NA	CASSPQVTGRSSGNTIYF	TGTGCCAGCTCACCCCAGGTCACCGGGAGATCCTCTGGAAACACCATATATTTT
NA	TRBV19	TRBJ2-5	NA	CASSRPDSQETQYF	TGTGCCAGTAGTAGACCAGACAGCCAAGAGACCCAGTACTTC
NA	TRBV2	TRBJ1-2	NA	CASRPQGVREAGYTF	TGTGCCAGCAGGCCCCAGGGTGTTAGAGAGGCTGGCTACACCTTC
NA	TRBV5-6	TRBJ1-4	NA	CASSFKTAVNEKLFF	TGTGCCAGCAGCTTTAAGACGGCGGTTAATGAAAAACTGTTTTTT
NA	TRBV7-9	TRBJ1-1	NA	CASSLLGLNTEAFF	TGTGCCAGCAGCTTACTGGGACTAAACACTGAAGCTTTCTTT
NA	TRBV7-8	TRBJ1-2	NA	CASSLGGSSYGYTF	TGTGCCAGCAGCTTAGGCGGCAGCAGCTATGGCTACACCTTC
few	TRBV18	TRBJ2-2	NA	CASSPDRNTGELFF	TGTGCCAGCTCACCGGACAGGAACACCGGGGAGCTGTTTTTT
few	TRBV7-9	TRBJ1-2	NA	CASSLEAYGYTF	TGTGCCAGCAGCTTAGAAGCCTATGGCTACACCTTC
NA	TRBV5-5	TRBJ2-5	TRBD1	CASSFRGPGETQYF	TGTGCCAGCAGCTTCAGGGGGCCAGGAGAGACCCAGTACTTC
NA	TRBV6-5	TRBJ2-1	TRBD1	CASSPGQNNEQFF	TGTGCCAGCAGCCCGGGACAGAACAATGAGCAGTTCTTC
NA	TRBV28	TRBJ1-6	TRBD1	CASSGTGGPQSSYNSPLHF	TGTGCCAGCAGTGGGACAGGGGGACCTCAGAGCTCCTATAATTCACCCCTCCACTTT
NA	TRBV6-5	TRBJ1-1	NA	CASSYRQSEAFF	TGTGCCAGCAGTTATCGACAGTCTGAAGCTTTCTTT
few	TRBV12-5	TRBJ2-7	NA	CASGLGGPGTYEQYF	TGTGCTAGTGGTTTGGGCGGGCCCGGGACTTACGAGCAGTACTTC
NA	TRBV6-2/TRBV6-3	TRBJ2-7	NA	CASSLTRDYEQYF	TGTGCCAGCAGTCTAACTAGAGACTACGAGCAGTACTTC
once	TRBV18	TRBJ2-7	TRBD1	CASSRGFETGTYEQYF	TGTGCCAGCTCACGGGGATTCGAGACAGGGACCTACGAGCAGTACTTC
NA	TRBV11-2	TRBJ1-6	NA	CASSFRQGAFNSPLHF	TGTGCCAGCAGCTTTAGGCAGGGCGCTTTTAATTCACCCCTCCACTTT
NA	TRBV5-4	TRBJ2-1	TRBD2	CASSRPGLGNNEQFF	TGTGCCAGCAGCCGCCCGGGACTAGGGAACAATGAGCAGTTCTTC
once	TRBV4-3	TRBJ2-1	TRBD1	CASSQDLGQGYNEQFF	TGCGCCAGCAGCCAAGATCTCGGACAGGGATACAATGAGCAGTTCTTC
NA	TRBV4-1	TRBJ1-2	NA	CASSQDSTGTFYGYTF	TGCGCCAGCAGCCAAGATTCAACAGGGACCTTCTATGGCTACACCTTC
few	TRBV10-3	TRBJ1-2	NA	CAISEPSRRAGGYTF	TGTGCCATCAGTGAGCCCTCCCGTAGGGCGGGAGGCTACACCTTC
NA	TRBV19	TRBJ1-5	NA	CASSTLGGRRSNQPQHF	TGTGCCAGTAGTACTCTTGGCGGGAGACGGAGCAATCAGCCCCAGCATTTT
once	TRBV5-8	TRBJ2-7	TRBD2	CASRLLAGGPYEQYF	TGTGCCAGCAGGTTACTAGCGGGAGGGCCCTACGAGCAGTACTTC
NA	TRBV28	TRBJ1-2	NA	CASSMASPGYGYTF	TGTGCCAGCAGCATGGCCTCCCCCGGGTATGGCTACACCTTC
NA	TRBV20-1	TRBJ2-7	TRBD2	CSASSGGALGGEQYF	TGCAGTGCTAGTAGCGGGGGGGCCTTGGGTGGCGAGCAGTACTTC
NA	TRBV30	TRBJ2-1	TRBD2	CAWTGTSGYNEQFF	TGTGCCTGGACCGGGACTAGCGGCTATAATGAGCAGTTCTTC
NA	TRBV6-2/TRBV6-3	TRBJ2-7	TRBD1	CASSTRGQGHSYEQYF	TGTGCCAGCAGTACCCGGGGACAGGGACACTCCTACGAGCAGTACTTC
once	TRBV7-9	TRBJ2-5	TRBD2	CASSFWTSGREQETQYF	TGTGCCAGCAGCTTCTGGACTAGCGGGAGAGAGCAAGAGACCCAGTACTTC
NA	TRBV7-9	TRBJ2-1	NA	CASSLPPSGMSGNEQFF	TGTGCCAGCAGCTTACCTCCTTCAGGGATGTCCGGTAATGAGCAGTTCTTC
NA	TRBV7-2	TRBJ1-3	TRBD1	CASGRDSSGNTIYF	TGTGCCAGCGGTAGGGACAGCTCTGGAAACACCATATATTTT
NA	TRBV4-2	TRBJ1-1	TRBD1	CASSTDRGTEAFF	TGTGCCAGCAGCACCGACAGGGGCACTGAAGCTTTCTTT
NA	TRBV29-1	TRBJ1-2	NA	CSVVIGGGYTF	TGCAGCGTTGTGATTGGAGGTGGCTACACCTTC
NA	TRBV5-4	TRBJ2-7	TRBD1	CASSGRTGVGHEQYF	TGTGCCAGCAGCGGCCGGACAGGGGTCGGCCACGAGCAGTACTTC
NA	TRBV21-1	TRBJ1-1	NA	CASSFEAGNTEAFF	TGTGCCAGCAGTTTTGAGGCCGGGAACACTGAAGCTTTCTTT